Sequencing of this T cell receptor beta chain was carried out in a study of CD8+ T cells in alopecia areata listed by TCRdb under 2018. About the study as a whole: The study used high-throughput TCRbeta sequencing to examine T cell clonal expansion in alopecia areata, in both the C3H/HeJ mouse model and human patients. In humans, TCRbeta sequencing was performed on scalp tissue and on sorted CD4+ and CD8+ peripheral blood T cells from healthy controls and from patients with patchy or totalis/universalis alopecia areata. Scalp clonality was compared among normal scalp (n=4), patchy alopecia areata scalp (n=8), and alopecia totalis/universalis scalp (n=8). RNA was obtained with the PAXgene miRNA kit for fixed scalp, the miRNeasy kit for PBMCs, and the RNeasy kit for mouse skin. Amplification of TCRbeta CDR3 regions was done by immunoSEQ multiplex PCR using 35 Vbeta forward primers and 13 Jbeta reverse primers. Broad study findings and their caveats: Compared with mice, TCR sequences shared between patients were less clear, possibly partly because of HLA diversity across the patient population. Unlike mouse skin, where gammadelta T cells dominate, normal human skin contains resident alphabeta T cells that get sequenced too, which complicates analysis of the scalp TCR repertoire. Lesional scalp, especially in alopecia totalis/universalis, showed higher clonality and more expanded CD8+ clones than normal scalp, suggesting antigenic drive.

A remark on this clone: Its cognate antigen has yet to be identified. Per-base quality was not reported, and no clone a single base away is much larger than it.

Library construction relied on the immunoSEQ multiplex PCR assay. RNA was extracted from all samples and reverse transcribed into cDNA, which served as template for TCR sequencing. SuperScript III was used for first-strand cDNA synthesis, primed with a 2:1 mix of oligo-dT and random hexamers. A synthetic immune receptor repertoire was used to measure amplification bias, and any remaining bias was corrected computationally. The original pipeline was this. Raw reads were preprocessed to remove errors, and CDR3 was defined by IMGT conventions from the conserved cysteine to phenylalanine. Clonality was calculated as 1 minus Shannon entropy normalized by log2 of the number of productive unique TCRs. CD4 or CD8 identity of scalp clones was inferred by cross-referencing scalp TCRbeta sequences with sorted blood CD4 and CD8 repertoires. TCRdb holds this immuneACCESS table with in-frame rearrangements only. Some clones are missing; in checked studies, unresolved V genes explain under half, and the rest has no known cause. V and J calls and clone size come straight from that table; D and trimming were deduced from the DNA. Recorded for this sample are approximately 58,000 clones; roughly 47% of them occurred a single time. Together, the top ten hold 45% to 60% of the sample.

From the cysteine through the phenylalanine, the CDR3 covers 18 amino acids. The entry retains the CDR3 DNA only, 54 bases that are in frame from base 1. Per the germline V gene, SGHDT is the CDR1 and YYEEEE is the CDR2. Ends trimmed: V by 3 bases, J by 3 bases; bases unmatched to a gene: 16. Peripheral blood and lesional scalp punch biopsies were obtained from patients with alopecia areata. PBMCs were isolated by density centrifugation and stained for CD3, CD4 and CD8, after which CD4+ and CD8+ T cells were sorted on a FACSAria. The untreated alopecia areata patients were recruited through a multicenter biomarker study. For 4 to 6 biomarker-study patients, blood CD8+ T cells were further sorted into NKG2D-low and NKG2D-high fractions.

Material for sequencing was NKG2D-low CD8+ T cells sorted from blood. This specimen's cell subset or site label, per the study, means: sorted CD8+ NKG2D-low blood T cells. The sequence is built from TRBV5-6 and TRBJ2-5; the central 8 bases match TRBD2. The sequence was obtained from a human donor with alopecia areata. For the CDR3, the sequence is CASSSWEGSGTRKETQYF. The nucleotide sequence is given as TGTGCCAGCAGCTCTTGGGAAGGTAGCGGGACAAGAAAAGAGACCCAGTACTTC.